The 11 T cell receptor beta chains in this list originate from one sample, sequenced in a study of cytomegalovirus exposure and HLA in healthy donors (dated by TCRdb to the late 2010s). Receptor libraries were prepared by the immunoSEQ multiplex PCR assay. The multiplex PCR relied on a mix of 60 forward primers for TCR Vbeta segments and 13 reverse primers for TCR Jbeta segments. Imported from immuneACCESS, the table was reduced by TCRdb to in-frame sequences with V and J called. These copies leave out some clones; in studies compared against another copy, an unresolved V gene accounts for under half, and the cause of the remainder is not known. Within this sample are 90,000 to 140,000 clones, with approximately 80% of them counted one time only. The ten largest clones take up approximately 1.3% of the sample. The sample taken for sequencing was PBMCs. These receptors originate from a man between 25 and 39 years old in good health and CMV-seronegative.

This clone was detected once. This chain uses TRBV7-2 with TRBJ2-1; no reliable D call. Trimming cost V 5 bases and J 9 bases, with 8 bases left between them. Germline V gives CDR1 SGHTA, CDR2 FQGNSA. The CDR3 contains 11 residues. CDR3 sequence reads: CASSESGEQFF. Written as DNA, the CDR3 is TGTGCCAGCAGCGAGTCAGGTGAGCAGTTCTTC.

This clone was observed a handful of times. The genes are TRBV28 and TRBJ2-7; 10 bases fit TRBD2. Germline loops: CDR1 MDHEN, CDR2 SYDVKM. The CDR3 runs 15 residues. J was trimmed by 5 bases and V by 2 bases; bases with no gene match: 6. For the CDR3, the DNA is TGTGCCAGCAGTTTACTCGGGACTAGCGTGAACGAGCAGTACTTC. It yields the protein CASSLLGTSVNEQYF. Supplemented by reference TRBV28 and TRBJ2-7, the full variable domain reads DVKVTQSSRYLVKRTGEKVFLECVQDMDHENMFWYRQDPGLGLRLIYFSYDVKMKEKGDIPEGYSVSREKKERFSLILESASTNQTSMYLCASSLLGTSVNEQYFGPGTRLTVT.

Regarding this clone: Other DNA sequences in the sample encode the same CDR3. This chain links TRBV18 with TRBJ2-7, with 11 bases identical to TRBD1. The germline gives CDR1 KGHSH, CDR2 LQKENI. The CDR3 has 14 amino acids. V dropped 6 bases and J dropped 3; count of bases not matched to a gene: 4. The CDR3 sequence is CASSAGTGGYEQYF. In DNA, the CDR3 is TGTGCCAGCTCCGCCGGGACAGGGGGCTACGAGCAGTACTTC.

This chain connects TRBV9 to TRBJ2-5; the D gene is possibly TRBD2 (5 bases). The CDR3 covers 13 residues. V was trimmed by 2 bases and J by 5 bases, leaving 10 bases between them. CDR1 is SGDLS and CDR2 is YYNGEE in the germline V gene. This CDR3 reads CASSVLASETQYF. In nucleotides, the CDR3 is TGTGCCAGCAGCGTCCTAGCTTCTGAGACCCAGTACTTC.

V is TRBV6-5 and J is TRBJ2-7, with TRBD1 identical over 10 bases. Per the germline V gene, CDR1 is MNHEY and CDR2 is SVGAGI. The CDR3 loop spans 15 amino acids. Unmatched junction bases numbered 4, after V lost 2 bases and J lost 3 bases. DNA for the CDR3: TGTGCCAGCAGTTACACGGGACAGGGGTTCTACGAGCAGTACTTC. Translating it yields CASSYTGQGFYEQYF.

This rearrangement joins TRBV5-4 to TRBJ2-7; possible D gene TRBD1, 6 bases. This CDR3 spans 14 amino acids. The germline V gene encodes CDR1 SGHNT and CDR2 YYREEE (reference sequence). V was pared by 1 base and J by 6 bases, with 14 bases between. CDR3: CASSLLQGRGEQYF. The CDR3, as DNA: TGTGCCAGCAGCTTGTTACAGGGCAGGGGCGAGCAGTACTTC.

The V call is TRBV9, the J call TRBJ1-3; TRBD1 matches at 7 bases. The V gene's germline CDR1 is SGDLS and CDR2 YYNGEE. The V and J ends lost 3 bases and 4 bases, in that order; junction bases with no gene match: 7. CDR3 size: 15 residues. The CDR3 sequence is CASSGDRVLGNTIYF. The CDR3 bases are TGTGCCAGCAGCGGCGACAGGGTACTCGGAAACACCATATATTTT. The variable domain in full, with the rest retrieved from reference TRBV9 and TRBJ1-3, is DSGVTQTPKHLITATGQRVTLRCSPRSGDLSVYWYQQSLDQGLQFLIQYYNGEERAKGNILERFSAQQFPDLHSELNLSSLELGDSALYFCASSGDRVLGNTIYFGEGSWLTVV.

The CDR3 nucleotides read TGCAGCGTTTACCAGAGAAGGCTAGCGAACTACGAGCAGTACTTC. Translating gives CSVYQRRLANYEQYF. The rearrangement links TRBV29-1 to TRBJ2-5; the D gene is possibly TRBD2 (6 bases). The DNA end is more similar to TRBJ2-7, so the J call may be wrong. Looked up from germline, CDR1 is SQVTM and CDR2 is ANQGSEA. The CDR3 is 15 amino acids.

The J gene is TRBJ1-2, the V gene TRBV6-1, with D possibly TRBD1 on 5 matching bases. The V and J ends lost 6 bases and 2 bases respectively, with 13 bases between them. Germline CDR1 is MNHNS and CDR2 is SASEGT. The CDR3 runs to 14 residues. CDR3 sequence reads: CASRGELGNYGYTF. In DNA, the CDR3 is TGTGCCAGCAGAGGGGAACTGGGGAACTATGGCTACACCTTC.

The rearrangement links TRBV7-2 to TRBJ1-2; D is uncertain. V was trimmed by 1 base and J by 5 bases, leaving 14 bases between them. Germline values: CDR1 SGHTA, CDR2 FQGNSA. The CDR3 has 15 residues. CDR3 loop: CASSLGGVELYGYTF. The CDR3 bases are TGTGCCAGCAGCTTAGGCGGGGTTGAGTTGTATGGCTACACCTTC.

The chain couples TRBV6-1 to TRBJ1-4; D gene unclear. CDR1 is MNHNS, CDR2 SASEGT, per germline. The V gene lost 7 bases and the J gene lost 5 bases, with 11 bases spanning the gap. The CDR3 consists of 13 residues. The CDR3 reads CASTPTGNEKLFF. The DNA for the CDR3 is TGTGCCAGCACCCCCACCGGGAATGAAAAACTGTTTTTT.